The present T cell receptor beta chain was sequenced within a study of blood T cell repertoires in COVID-19. The wider study: Italy, Spain and the United States were the sources of the convalescent and acute COVID-19 samples.

Produced via immunoSEQ multiplex PCR; TCRdb's table is partial and in-frame only. The data hold 70,000 or so clones, with 90% observed a single time. This CDR3 region has 13 residues. Germline CDR1 reads GTSNPN; CDR2 reads SVGIG (reference sequence). V shed 4 bases and J shed 4 bases, with 13 bases lying between them. The chain links TRBV30 to TRBJ1-2; the D is unclear. The TCR sequence derives from a man aged 45-60 years with acute or convalescent COVID-19. Sequencing was carried out using peripheral blood. CDR3 residues: CAWKNPGGYGYTF. DNA of the CDR3: TGTGCCTGGAAAAATCCAGGTGGCTATGGCTACACCTTC.